The clone carrying this TCR beta chain was detected only a few times. Antigen unknown. This entry is derived from a study of T-cell reconstitution after alpha-beta-depleted transplantation in children. The ends were cut back, 7 bases at V and 7 bases at J, with 19 bases in the middle. The CDR3 consists of 15 residues. The V gene's germline CDR1 is KGHSH and CDR2 LQKENI. For TCRbeta, the library was prepared with unique molecular identifiers. TCRdb reprocessed the PCR reads via MiXCR and lists one record per CDR3 protein. The data show approximately 980,000 distinct CDR3 sequences, with roughly 29% seen just once and roughly 27% held by the top ten. Study observations and caveats: The main origin of T-cell counts and diversity one year after transplant was newly produced T cells. Diversity of TCRbeta at day 60 was high in some patients, arising from surviving recipient T cells and thymic progenitors.

Here the sequenced sample was PBMCs, mostly from graft donor cells, taken 360 days after TCRalphabeta/CD19-depleted stem cell transplant. The V gene is TRBV18, the J gene TRBJ2-2; weak D call: TRBD2 (5 bases). This TCR derives from a boy younger than two who had a stem cell transplant for SCID, so the T cells may come from the graft donor. The CDR3 loop reads CASYRATKGGGELFF. CDR3 bases: TGTGCCAGCTACCGGGCCACCAAAGGAGGCGGGGAGCTGTTTTTT.